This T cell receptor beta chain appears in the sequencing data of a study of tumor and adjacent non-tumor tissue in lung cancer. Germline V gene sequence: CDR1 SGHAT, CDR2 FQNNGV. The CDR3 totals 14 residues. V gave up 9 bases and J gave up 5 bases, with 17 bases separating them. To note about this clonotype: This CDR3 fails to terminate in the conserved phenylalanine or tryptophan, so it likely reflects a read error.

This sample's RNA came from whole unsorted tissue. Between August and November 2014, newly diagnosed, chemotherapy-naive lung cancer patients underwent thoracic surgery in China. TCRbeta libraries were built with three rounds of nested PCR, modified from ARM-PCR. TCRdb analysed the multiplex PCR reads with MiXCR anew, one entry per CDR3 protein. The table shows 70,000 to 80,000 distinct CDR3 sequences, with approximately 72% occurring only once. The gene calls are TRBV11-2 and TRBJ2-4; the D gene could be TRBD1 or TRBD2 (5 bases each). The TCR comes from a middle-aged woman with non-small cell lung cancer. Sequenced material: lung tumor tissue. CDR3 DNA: TGTGCCAGAAGCCGAACCGGGACGGAAAACATTCAGTACTCC. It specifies CARSRTGTENIQYS.